One sample yielded the 9 T cell receptor beta chains listed below, sequenced in a study of shared clonotypes between healthy human individuals. The method was immunoSEQ multiplex PCR; TCRdb's version includes in-frame clones alone and lacks a portion of them. The sample comprises about 2.3 million clones, approximately 90% of which are singletons, and about 0.36% rests with the top ten. Specimen: naive CD4+ T cells from PBMCs. Sample subset: CD45RA+ positively selected. The receptor source for this set is a man between 18 and 35 years old in good health. Some clones in this sample may be carry-over from other donors' samples.

The J gene is TRBJ1-5, the V gene TRBV6-1; D perhaps matches TRBD1 (6 bases). V shed 5 bases and J shed 3 bases, with 14 bases lying between them. Looked up from germline, CDR1 is MNHNS and CDR2 is SASEGT. The CDR3 sequence is 15 residues long. CDR3 bases: TGTGCCAGCAGTAGAACAGGGTTTGACAATCAGCCCCAGCATTTT. This codes for CASSRTGFDNQPQHF.

The chain combines TRBV5-4 with TRBJ2-7, with no clear D. CDR1 and CDR2 from the germline V gene are SGHNT and YYREEE (reference sequence). The V gene lost 3 bases and the J gene lost 3 bases, with 13 bases spanning the gap. The CDR3 extends over 14 amino acids. This chain's CDR3 is CASSYSTFDYEQYF. CDR3 nucleotide sequence: TGTGCCAGCAGCTATTCTACGTTCGACTACGAGCAGTACTTC.

This clone showed up just a few times. The chain carries TRBV19 and TRBJ1-1; D not resolved. The length of the CDR3 is 14 residues. The V end was cut by 5 bases, the J end by 0 bases, with 10 bases between. CDR1 LNHDA and CDR2 SQIVND come from the germline V gene (reference sequence). CDR3 protein: CASSQTDLNTEAFF. The CDR3 nucleotides read TGTGCCAGTAGTCAGACGGACCTGAACACTGAAGCTTTCTTT.

The chain couples TRBV14 to TRBJ1-5, with D hard to call. CDR3 length: 13 residues. Trimming shortened V by 0 bases and J by 5 bases, and 5 bases separated the two germline ends. Germline values: CDR1 SGHDN, CDR2 FVKESK. CDR3 region: CASSQDWDQPQHF. The DNA for the CDR3 is TGTGCCAGCAGCCAAGATTGGGATCAGCCCCAGCATTTT.

V gene TRBV11-3 combines with J gene TRBJ2-7; possibly TRBD1 or TRBD2 for D (5 bases each). Germline V gene data show CDR1 as SGHNT and CDR2 as YENEEA. Trimming removed 5 bases from V and 5 bases from J, with 16 bases in between. The CDR3 spans 14 residues. The CDR3 DNA reads TGTGCCAGCAGCAAAACGGGACGGCCGGACGAGCAGTACTTC. It codes for CASSKTGRPDEQYF.

The chain recombines TRBV9 with TRBJ2-1, with TRBD1 identical over 7 bases. Germline lookup yields CDR1 SGDLS and CDR2 YYNGEE. J was trimmed by 0 bases and V by 5 bases; bases with no gene match: 11. This CDR3 is 17 amino acids long. CDR3 DNA: TGTGCCAGCAGTCCGAGACAGGGATCCCCCTCCTACAATGAGCAGTTCTTC. Residues: CASSPRQGSPSYNEQFF.

This clone has only one observation. This sequence joins TRBV12-5 and TRBJ1-1, with D tentatively TRBD1 (5 bases). The CDR3 extends over 13 amino acids. Germline V gene data show CDR1 as LGHNT and CDR2 as FRNRAP. V lost 6 bases, J lost 4 bases, and 12 bases lay in between. For the CDR3, the DNA is TGTGCTAGTGGGACGACAGTGGGCACTGAAGCTTTCTTT. This gives the protein CASGTTVGTEAFF.

Written as DNA, the CDR3 is TGTGCCAGCAGTTTAGGGGGGTTAGCCTATGGCTACACCTTC. Its protein product is CASSLGGLAYGYTF. The chain links TRBV6-1 to TRBJ1-2, with a possible D match to TRBD1 (6 bases). The CDR3 runs 14 residues. Germline CDR1 and CDR2: MNHNS and SASEGT. V was cut by 5 bases and J by 4 bases, with 14 bases left in between.

The chain joins TRBV10-3 to TRBJ2-3, with D perhaps TRBD2 (5 bases). Looked up from germline, CDR1 is ENHRY and CDR2 is SYGVKD. V lost 5 bases and J 0 bases, leaving 18 bases between the germline ends. This CDR3 spans 17 amino acids. The CDR3 DNA reads as TGTGCCATCAGTTATAAGGCCGGGAAAATAAGCACAGATACGCAGTATTTT. Encoded protein: CAISYKAGKISTDTQYF.